Here is one T cell receptor beta chain with its context. The data belong to a study of chronic HIV infection and antiretroviral therapy. Trimming at V came to 11 bases and at J to 10 bases, leaving 7 bases not matched to a gene. The CDR3 is made up of 12 amino acids. Germline assignment: CDR1 MNHEY and CDR2 SVGAGI. TCRdb re-called the 5' RACE reads with MiXCR, one entry per CDR3 protein. The sample has fewer than 40,000 distinct CDR3 sequences, about 7.4% seen once. The clonotype comes from an adult who had HIV and had not received antiretroviral therapy, or was an uninfected healthy control (not recorded which). The sample consisted of peripheral blood. The chain joins TRBV6-5 to TRBJ2-1, with 11 bases matching TRBD2. CDR3 sequence: CAAGLAVGEQFF. CDR3 nucleotide sequence: TGTGCCGCGGGACTAGCGGTAGGGGAGCAGTTCTTC.